The clone carrying this T cell receptor beta chain has a single count. The CDR3 consists of 12 residues. V was pared by 11 bases and J by 2 bases, with 10 bases between. Germline loops: CDR1 LNHDA, CDR2 SQIVND (reference sequence). The sample comes from a study of blood T cell repertoires in COVID-19. Overall study context: Whether acute or convalescent, the COVID-19 samples came from the United States, Italy and Spain. PBMCs, B-cell-depleted T cells, or T cells were the source of the cDNA or gDNA that made up the material.

In the study's own analysis: The assay estimated nucleated cells by amplifying reference gene primers. TCRdb's table, derived via immunoSEQ multiplex PCR, lists solely in-frame clones and lacks some. V and J calls and clone size are as listed in that table; D and trimming were resolved from the DNA. The table has 300,000 to 450,000 clones, about 85% seen once. The sequenced material came from peripheral blood. This TCR came from a young woman with acute or convalescent COVID-19. The chain recombines TRBV19 with TRBJ2-1; TRBD1 is a possible D gene (6 bases). CDR3 in DNA: TGTGCCGCAGGGGACACCTACAATGAGCAGTTCTTC. Translating gives CAAGDTYNEQFF.